These 3 T cell receptor beta chains were all obtained from the same sample, sequenced in a study of human T cells and chemical hapten exposure. Via MiXCR, TCRdb re-called the RACE reads, giving one row per CDR3 protein. The sample includes 200,000 to 300,000 distinct CDR3 sequences, about 9.4% seen only once; the top ten take 2.3%. Described time point: pre-sensitization, week 0. Treatment of the sample: therapeutic diphenylcyclopropenone sensitization with weekly scalp DPC. The sequenced sample was whole blood, obtained in connection with sensitization to the hapten diphenylcyclopropenone (DPC). All receptors come from a woman aged 40 to 50 with alopecia areata. Some clones in this sample may be carry-over from other donors' samples.

This clonotype showed up just a few times. CDR3 loop: CASSLGQGDQETQYF. In nucleotides, the CDR3 is TGTGCCAGCAGCTTAGGCCAAGGCGACCAAGAGACCCAGTACTTC. The J gene is TRBJ2-5, the V gene TRBV7-8; D unresolved. This CDR3 is built from 15 residues. V lost 1 base and J 0 bases, leaving 9 bases between the germline ends. Germline values: CDR1 SGHVS, CDR2 FQNEAQ.

This clonotype was detected only a few times. The J gene is TRBJ1-2, the V gene TRBV29-1; no definite D call. V was pared by 2 bases and J by 4 bases, with 5 bases between. Germline V gene data show CDR1 as SQVTM and CDR2 as ANQGSEA. This CDR3 has 11 residues. CDR3: CSVERGYGYTF. CDR3 bases: TGCAGCGTTGAAAGAGGCTATGGCTACACCTTC.

This clonotype was counted many times. Written as DNA, the CDR3 is TGCAGTGCTGTTACAGGGCCCAATCAGCCCCAGCATTTT. This sequence encodes CSAVTGPNQPQHF. The chain combines TRBV20-1 with TRBJ1-5; D might be TRBD1 (6 bases). V shed 5 bases and J shed 3 bases, with 11 bases lying between them. CDR1 is DFQATT and CDR2 is SNEGSKA in the germline V gene (reference sequence). This CDR3 region has 13 residues.